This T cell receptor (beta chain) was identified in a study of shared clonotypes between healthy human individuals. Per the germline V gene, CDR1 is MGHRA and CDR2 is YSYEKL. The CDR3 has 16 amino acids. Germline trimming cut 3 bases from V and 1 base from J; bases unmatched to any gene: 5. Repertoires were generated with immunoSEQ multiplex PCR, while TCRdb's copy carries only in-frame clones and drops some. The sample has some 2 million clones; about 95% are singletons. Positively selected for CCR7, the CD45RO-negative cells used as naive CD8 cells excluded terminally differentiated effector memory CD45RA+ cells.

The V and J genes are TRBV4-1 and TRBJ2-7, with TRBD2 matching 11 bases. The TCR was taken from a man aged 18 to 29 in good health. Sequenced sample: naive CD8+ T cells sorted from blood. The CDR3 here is CASSHASSGRSYEQYF. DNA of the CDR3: TGCGCCAGCAGCCATGCATCTAGCGGGAGGTCCTACGAGCAGTACTTC.